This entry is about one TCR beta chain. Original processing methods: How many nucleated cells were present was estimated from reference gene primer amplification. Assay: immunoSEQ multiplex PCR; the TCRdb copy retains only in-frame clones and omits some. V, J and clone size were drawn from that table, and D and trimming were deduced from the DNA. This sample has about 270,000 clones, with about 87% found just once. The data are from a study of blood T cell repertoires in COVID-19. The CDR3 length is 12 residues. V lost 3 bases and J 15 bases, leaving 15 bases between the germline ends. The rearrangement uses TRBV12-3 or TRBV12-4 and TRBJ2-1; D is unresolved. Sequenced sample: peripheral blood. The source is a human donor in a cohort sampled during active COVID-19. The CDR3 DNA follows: TGTGCCAGCAGTTTGGTGCCGGTAAGCGCGTTCTTC. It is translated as CASSLVPVSAFF.